This TCR beta chain was sequenced during a study of cytomegalovirus exposure and HLA in healthy donors. Study-level information: An early data release held tens of millions of unique TCRs from HLA-typed donors. Study-wide results and caveats: A later analysis appeared to link common viral pathogens to several of the most significant clusters.

The PCR employed 60 Vbeta primers together with 13 Jbeta primers. Clones were sequenced by immunoSEQ multiplex PCR, and TCRdb holds only the in-frame ones, with some missing. The table records approximately 150,000 clones, over 60% of them present only once. This clone appeared a single time. The target antigen is unknown. Sequencing was done on a sample of PBMCs. The clonotype comes from a young woman in good health and CMV-seronegative.

The CDR3 spells CSADDWNTEAFF. The CDR3 coding sequence is TGCAGCGCCGACGACTGGAACACTGAAGCTTTCTTT. V gene TRBV29-1 combines with J gene TRBJ1-1; D gene ambiguous. CDR1 and CDR2 from the germline V gene are SQVTM and ANQGSEA. The ends were cut back, 7 bases at V and 1 base at J, with 10 bases in the middle. The CDR3 spans 12 residues. Using reference TRBV29-1 and TRBJ1-1 for the parts outside the CDR3, the full variable domain is SAVISQKPSRDICQRGTSLTIQCQVDSQVTMMFWYRQQPGQSLTLIATANQGSEATYESGFVIDKFPISRPNLTFSTLTVSNMSPEDSSIYLCSADDWNTEAFFGQGTRLTVV.